Listed here are 20 T cell receptor beta chains from one sample, sequenced in a study of OX40 agonist ivuxolimab in advanced cancers. Sequenced by immunoSEQ multiplex PCR; TCRdb stores in-frame clones only, minus some. The repertoire holds roughly 12,000 clones, with around 87% as singletons. The specimen comprised CD4+ or CD8+ T cells sorted from blood, sampled in a trial of the OX40 agonist ivuxolimab. These receptors were taken from an adult with an advanced solid tumor such as melanoma, head and neck, liver or kidney cancer.

V is TRBV19 and J is TRBJ1-5, with a tentative D call TRBD1 (5 bases). The V end was cut by 3 bases, the J end by 6 bases, with 9 bases between. Germline CDR1 is LNHDA and CDR2 is SQIVND (reference sequence). The CDR3 is 13 residues long. CDR3 residues: CASSMTVFQPQHF. Written as DNA, the CDR3 is TGTGCCAGTAGTATGACAGTTTTTCAGCCCCAGCATTTT.

This clone came up once. V is TRBV28 and J is TRBJ1-5; the match to TRBD1 covers 10 bases. Germline V gives CDR1 MDHEN, CDR2 SYDVKM. The CDR3 has 16 amino acids. V shed 4 bases and J 5 bases; nucleotides not matched to a gene: 8. CDR3 protein: CASSSPGTGEDQPQHF. The DNA for the CDR3 is TGTGCCAGCAGTTCTCCCGGGACAGGGGAAGATCAGCCCCAGCATTTT.

V gene TRBV6-5 combines with J gene TRBJ1-5; maybe TRBD1 (5 bases). The CDR3 consists of 12 residues. Trimming took off 0 bases at V and 13 bases at J, with 10 bases between the two ends. CDR1 MNHEY and CDR2 SVGAGI come from the germline V gene. CDR3 in DNA: TGTGCCAGCAGTTACTCGGGGGGGGAGCAGCATTTT. It yields the protein CASSYSGGEQHF.

Details on this clone: A junction end diverges from the germline sequence, so it may reflect a read error. V usage is TRBV11-2 and J usage is TRBJ1-1; 7 nucleotides align to TRBD1. CDR3 length equals 13 residues. From germline, CDR1 is SGHAT and CDR2 FQNNGV. The CDR3: CASSNDRVGIGPF. In DNA, the CDR3 is TGTGCCAGCAGCAATGACAGGGTTGGCATTGGTCCTTTT.

CDR3 in amino acids: CASSPLWDLYNEQFF. The CDR3 region has the DNA TGTGCCAGCAGTCCCCTCTGGGACCTCTACAATGAGCAGTTCTTC. The J gene is TRBJ2-1, the V gene TRBV27, with D perhaps being TRBD1 or TRBD2 (5 bases each). The germline CDR1 and CDR2 sequences are MNHEY and SMNVEV (reference sequence). This CDR3 spans 15 amino acids. V gave up 5 bases and J gave up 3 bases, with 14 bases separating them.

The rearrangement uses TRBV7-3 and TRBJ1-1; D call uncertain. The V end lost 5 bases, the J end lost 6 bases, and 16 bases lay between the germline ends. The CDR3 length is 14 residues. From germline, CDR1 is SGHTA and CDR2 FQGTGA. CDR3 amino acids: CASSPGPTIPEAFF. Here the CDR3 DNA reads TGTGCCAGCAGCCCCGGCCCCACTATCCCTGAAGCTTTCTTT.

The V and J genes are TRBV11-2 and TRBJ2-7; the D is unclear. The CDR3 sequence is 13 residues long. The germline gives CDR1 SGHAT, CDR2 FQNNGV. V dropped 1 base and J dropped 2 bases, with 6 bases sitting between them. The CDR3 loop is CASSLVLAYEQYF. The CDR3 DNA sequence: TGTGCCAGCAGCTTAGTGCTAGCCTACGAGCAGTACTTC.

This clone appeared a single time. This rearrangement joins TRBV4-3 to TRBJ2-7, with 8 bases fitting TRBD2. In germline, CDR1 is LGHNA, CDR2 YSLEER. J lost 5 bases, V lost 4 bases, and 13 bases had no gene match. CDR3 length: 16 amino acids. In nucleotides, the CDR3 is TGCGCCAGCAGCCGGGCTACCGGGACTAGAGCCCACGAGCAGTACTTC. Translating gives CASSRATGTRAHEQYF.

This chain connects TRBV28 to TRBJ2-3, with D possibly being TRBD1 (6 bases). Germline CDR1 is MDHEN and CDR2 is SYDVKM. Trimming shortened V by 5 bases and J by 4 bases, and 10 bases separated the two germline ends. The CDR3 totals 13 residues. The CDR3 region is CASSIGQPDTQYF. The CDR3, as DNA: TGTGCCAGCAGTATCGGACAGCCAGATACGCAGTATTTT.

The rearrangement joins TRBV5-8 to TRBJ2-1, with D unresolved. Trimming took 0 bases from V and 0 from J, leaving 10 bases between them. CDR1 is SGHTS and CDR2 is YDEGEE in the germline V gene. This CDR3 has 16 amino acids. The CDR3 nucleotides are TGTGCCAGCAGCTTGGGTTTCTCAAGCTCCTACAATGAGCAGTTCTTC. This sequence encodes CASSLGFSSSYNEQFF.

The J gene is TRBJ2-2, the V gene TRBV19; D ambiguous. Germline CDR1 reads LNHDA; CDR2 reads SQIVND (reference sequence). CDR3 length: 15 amino acids. V was cut by 5 bases and J by 6 bases, with 16 bases left in between. CDR3 sequence: CASSFPISNPGELFF. CDR3 sequence (DNA): TGTGCCAGTAGTTTCCCAATTAGCAACCCCGGGGAGCTGTTTTTT. The full variable domain, its missing parts supplied by reference TRBV19 and TRBJ2-2, is DGGITQSPKYLFRKEGQNVTLSCEQNLNHDAMYWYRQDPGQGLRLIYYSQIVNDFQKGDIAEGYSVSREKKESFPLTVTSAQKNPTAFYLCASSFPISNPGELFFGEGSRLTVL.

Of note for this clone: An end of the junction differs from the germline gene, which may be a read error. V is TRBV10-1 and J is TRBJ2-1; tentative D call: TRBD2 (6 bases). This CDR3 region has 12 residues. CDR1 WNHNN and CDR2 SYGVQD come from the germline V gene (reference sequence). The CDR3 DNA reads as TGCGCCAGCAGTGACGGGATGGGACTGCCGCTCTTC. Residues: CASSDGMGLPLF.

This rearrangement joins TRBV5-5 to TRBJ2-7; 8 positions agree with TRBD1. Germline CDR1 SGHKS, CDR2 YYEKEE (reference sequence). V was clipped by 1 base and J by 2 bases; unmatched bases: 2. This CDR3 is 14 amino acids long. In DNA form, the CDR3 reads TGTGCCAGCAGCTTGCAGGGGGCCCCCTACGAGCAGTACTTC. This encodes CASSLQGAPYEQYF. The whole variable domain, remainder taken from reference TRBV5-5 and TRBJ2-7, is DAGVTQSPTHLIKTRGQQVTLRCSPISGHKSVSWYQQVLGQGPQFIFQYYEKEERGRGNFPDRFSARQFPNYSSELNVNALLLGDSALYLCASSLQGAPYEQYFGPGTRLTVT.

This clone has just a few counts. This sequence joins TRBV6-5 and TRBJ1-5; 11 bases match TRBD1. V trimming: 6 bases; J trimming: 5 bases; junction bases outside the gene matches: 6. Germline-derived CDR1 and CDR2 are MNHEY and SVGAGI. This CDR3 is built from 15 residues. CDR3 in amino acids: CASSLGQGDYQPQHF. In nucleotides, the CDR3 is TGTGCCAGCAGCTTGGGACAGGGGGATTATCAGCCCCAGCATTTT.

The chain couples TRBV6-5 to TRBJ2-7, with TRBD1 matching 7 bases. The J segment lost 3 bases and the V segment lost 1 base, leaving 6 bases of the junction unmatched. The V gene's germline CDR1 is MNHEY and CDR2 SVGAGI. This CDR3 comprises 15 residues. The CDR3 region has the DNA TGTGCCAGCAGTTACTTTAAAGACAGGGTCTACGAGCAGTACTTC. Translated: CASSYFKDRVYEQYF.

The chain links TRBV27 to TRBJ2-7; D is ambiguous. Germline V gives CDR1 MNHEY, CDR2 SMNVEV (reference sequence). V lost 5 bases and J lost 6, with 17 bases in between. CDR3 length: 14 amino acids. The CDR3 nucleotides are TGTGCCAGCAGTCCGCGTGCAGGCATCCGCGAGCAGTACTTC. Translated: CASSPRAGIREQYF.

This sequence joins TRBV18 and TRBJ2-1; possible D gene TRBD2, 5 bases. The germline V gene has CDR1 KGHSH and CDR2 LQKENI. This CDR3 is 17 amino acids long. With 2 bases removed from V and 8 bases from J, the gap between germline ends came to 22 bases. The CDR3 spells CASSPWAPGSSPDEQFF. CDR3 bases: TGTGCCAGCTCACCATGGGCCCCGGGGAGCAGTCCCGATGAGCAGTTCTTC.

The gene calls are TRBV27 and TRBJ2-2, with a tentative D call TRBD1 (6 bases). The germline V and J ends were trimmed by 6 bases and 7 bases, with 12 bases remaining between them. Germline CDR1 MNHEY, CDR2 SMNVEV (reference sequence). The CDR3 is 13 amino acids. Here the CDR3 reads CASRDTGFGELFF. In DNA form, the CDR3 reads TGTGCCAGCAGAGATACAGGGTTCGGGGAGCTGTTTTTT.

The V call is TRBV21-1, the J call TRBJ2-1; the D segment call TRBD2 is taken from the table without a DNA check. TRBV21-1 is classified as a pseudogene. The CDR3 has 13 amino acids. The chain's CDR3 is CASSKEGTSGIFF. Written as DNA, the CDR3 is TGTGCCAGCAGCAAAGAAGGGACTAGCGGCATATTCTTC.

V usage is TRBV28 and J usage is TRBJ2-5; 12 bases line up with TRBD2. The CDR3 is 18 amino acids. The J segment lost 0 bases and the V segment lost 5 bases, leaving 10 bases of the junction unmatched. Germline CDR1 is MDHEN and CDR2 is SYDVKM. CDR3 coding DNA: TGTGCCAGCAGTCTGACTAGCGGGAGATCGGGATACCAAGAGACCCAGTACTTC. Amino acids: CASSLTSGRSGYQETQYF.